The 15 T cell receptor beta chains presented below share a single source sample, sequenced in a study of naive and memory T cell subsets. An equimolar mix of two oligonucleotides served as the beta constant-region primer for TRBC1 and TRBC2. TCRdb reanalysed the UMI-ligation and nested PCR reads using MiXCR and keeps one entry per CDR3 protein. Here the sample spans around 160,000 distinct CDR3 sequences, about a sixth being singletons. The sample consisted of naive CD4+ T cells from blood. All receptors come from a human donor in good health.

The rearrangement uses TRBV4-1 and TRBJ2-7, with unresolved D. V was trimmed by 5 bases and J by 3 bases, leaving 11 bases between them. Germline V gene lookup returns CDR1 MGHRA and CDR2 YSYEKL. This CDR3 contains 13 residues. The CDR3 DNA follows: TGCGCCAGCAGCGCGTACTTGGGCTACGAGCAGTACTTC. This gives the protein CASSAYLGYEQYF.

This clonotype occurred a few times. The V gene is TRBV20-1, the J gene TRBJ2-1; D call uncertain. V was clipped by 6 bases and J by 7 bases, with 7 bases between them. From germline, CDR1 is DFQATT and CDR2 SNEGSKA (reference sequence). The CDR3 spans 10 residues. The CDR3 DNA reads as TGCAGTGCCCCGGCGAATGAGCAGTTCTTC. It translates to CSAPANEQFF.

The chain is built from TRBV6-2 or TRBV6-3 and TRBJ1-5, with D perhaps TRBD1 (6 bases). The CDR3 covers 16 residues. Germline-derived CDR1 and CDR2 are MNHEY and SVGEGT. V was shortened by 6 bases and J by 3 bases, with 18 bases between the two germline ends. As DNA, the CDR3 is TGTGCCAGCAGGAGTTTACAGGGCGTCGACAATCAGCCCCAGCATTTT. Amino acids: CASRSLQGVDNQPQHF.

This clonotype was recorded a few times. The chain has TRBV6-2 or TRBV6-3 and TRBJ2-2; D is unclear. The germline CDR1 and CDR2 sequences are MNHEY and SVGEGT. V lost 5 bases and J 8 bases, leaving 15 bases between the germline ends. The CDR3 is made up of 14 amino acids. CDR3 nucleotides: TGTGCCAGCAGTCGGATTGCGGATATGGGGGAGCTGTTTTTT. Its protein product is CASSRIADMGELFF.

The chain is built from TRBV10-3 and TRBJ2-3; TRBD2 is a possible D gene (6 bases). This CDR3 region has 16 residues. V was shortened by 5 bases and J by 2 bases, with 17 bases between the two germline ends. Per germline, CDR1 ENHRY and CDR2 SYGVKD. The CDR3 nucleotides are TGTGCCATCAGTCAACCGACTCTGCGGGACACAGATACGCAGTATTTT. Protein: CAISQPTLRDTDTQYF.

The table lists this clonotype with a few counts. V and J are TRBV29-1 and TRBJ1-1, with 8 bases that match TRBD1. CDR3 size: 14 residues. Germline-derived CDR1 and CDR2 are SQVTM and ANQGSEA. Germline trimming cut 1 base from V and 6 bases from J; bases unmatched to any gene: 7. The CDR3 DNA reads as TGCAGCGTTGAAGCCGTTGGACAGGGTCCTGAAGCTTTCTTT. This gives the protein CSVEAVGQGPEAFF.

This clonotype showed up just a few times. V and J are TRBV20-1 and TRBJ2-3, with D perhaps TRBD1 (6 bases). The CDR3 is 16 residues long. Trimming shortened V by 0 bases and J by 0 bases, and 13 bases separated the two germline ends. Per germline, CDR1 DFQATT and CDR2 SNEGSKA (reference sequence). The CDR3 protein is CSARDWGQKSTDTQYF. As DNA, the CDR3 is TGCAGTGCTAGAGATTGGGGGCAGAAAAGCACAGATACGCAGTATTTT.

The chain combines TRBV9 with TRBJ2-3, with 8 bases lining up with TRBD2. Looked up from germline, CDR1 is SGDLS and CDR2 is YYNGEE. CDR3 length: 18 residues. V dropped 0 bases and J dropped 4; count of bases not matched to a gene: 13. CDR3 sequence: CASSVGVEVGRASDTQYF. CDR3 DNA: TGTGCCAGCAGCGTAGGAGTCGAGGTCGGGAGGGCATCAGATACGCAGTATTTT.

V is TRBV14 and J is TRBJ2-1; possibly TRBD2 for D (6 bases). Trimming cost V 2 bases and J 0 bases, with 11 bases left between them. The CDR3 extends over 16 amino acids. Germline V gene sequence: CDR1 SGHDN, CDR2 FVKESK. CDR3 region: CASSQIGGNSYNEQFF. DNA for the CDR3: TGTGCCAGCAGCCAAATCGGCGGGAACTCCTACAATGAGCAGTTCTTC.

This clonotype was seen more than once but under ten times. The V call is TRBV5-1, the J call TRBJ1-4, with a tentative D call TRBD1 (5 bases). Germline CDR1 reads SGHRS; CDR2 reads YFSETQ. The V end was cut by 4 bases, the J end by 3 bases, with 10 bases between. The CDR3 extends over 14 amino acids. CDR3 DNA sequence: TGCGCCAGCAGCCGGGGGGAGCCTAATGAAAAACTGTTTTTT. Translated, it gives CASSRGEPNEKLFF.

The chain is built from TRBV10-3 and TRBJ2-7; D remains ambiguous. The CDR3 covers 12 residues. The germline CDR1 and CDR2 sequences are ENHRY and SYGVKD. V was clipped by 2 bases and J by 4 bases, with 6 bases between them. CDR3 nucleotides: TGTGCCATCAGTGAGACCCCTTACGAGCAGTACTTC. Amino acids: CAISETPYEQYF.

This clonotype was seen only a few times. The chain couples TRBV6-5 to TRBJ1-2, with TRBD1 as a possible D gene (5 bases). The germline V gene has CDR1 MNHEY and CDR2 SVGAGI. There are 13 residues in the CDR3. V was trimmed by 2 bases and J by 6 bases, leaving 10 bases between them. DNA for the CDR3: TGTGCCAGCAGTTACAGGCAGGGACATGGCTACACCTTC. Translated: CASSYRQGHGYTF.

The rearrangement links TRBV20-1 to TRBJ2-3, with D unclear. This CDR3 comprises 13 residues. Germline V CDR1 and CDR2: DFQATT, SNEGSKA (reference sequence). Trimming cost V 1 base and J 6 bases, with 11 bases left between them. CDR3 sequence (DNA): TGCAGTGCTAGAGGTTCAGCGTACGATACGCAGTATTTT. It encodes CSARGSAYDTQYF.

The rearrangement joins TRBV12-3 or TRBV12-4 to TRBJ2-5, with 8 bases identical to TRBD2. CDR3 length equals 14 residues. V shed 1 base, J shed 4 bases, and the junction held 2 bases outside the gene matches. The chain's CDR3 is CASSLDLAGETQYF. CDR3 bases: TGTGCCAGCAGTTTAGATCTAGCGGGAGAGACCCAGTACTTC.

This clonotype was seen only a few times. The DNA of the CDR3 is TGCAGCGTGGCGGGGGCACTAGCGGGGCTAGGGGCCTACGAGCAGTACTTC. This encodes CSVAGALAGLGAYEQYF. This chain joins TRBV29-1 and TRBJ2-7; 10 nucleotides agree with TRBD2. V was clipped by 6 bases and J by 2 bases; unmatched bases: 16. CDR3 length equals 17 residues. Germline V gene data show CDR1 as SQVTM and CDR2 as ANQGSEA.